The 16 T cell receptor beta chains in this list originate from one sample, sequenced in a study of blood T cell repertoires in COVID-19. Measured with immunoSEQ multiplex PCR; TCRdb has only the in-frame clones, and not every one. The sample records tens of thousands of clones, 89% being singletons. Sequences were obtained from peripheral blood. These TCRs come from a man between 50 and 59 years old with active COVID-19.

The chain employs TRBV5-6 and TRBJ1-5; 7 bases are a match to TRBD1. The CDR3 loop spans 17 amino acids. V lost 4 bases and J lost 6; bases outside the gene matches: 16. Germline CDR1 and CDR2: SGHDT and YYEEEE. CDR3 in DNA: TGTGCCAGCAGCGAACAGGGGCAATACGGGAGTATTCAGCCCCAGCATTTT. Protein sequence: CASSEQGQYGSIQPQHF.

The V gene is TRBV10-1, the J gene TRBJ2-5; the match to TRBD1 covers 9 bases. Germline V CDR1 and CDR2: WNHNN, SYGVQD (reference sequence). The CDR3 has 14 amino acids. Losses at the gene ends were 6 bases for V and 4 bases for J; bases not matched to a gene: 6. CDR3 protein: CASSDTGGRETQYF. The CDR3 DNA reads TGCGCCAGCAGCGATACAGGGGGCCGAGAGACCCAGTACTTC.

The rearrangement uses TRBV9 and TRBJ2-5, with TRBD2 matching 11 bases. Germline V gene lookup returns CDR1 SGDLS and CDR2 YYNGEE. V shed 3 bases and J 5 bases; nucleotides not matched to a gene: 3. This CDR3 comprises 14 residues. CDR3 region: CASSGGTSGETQYF. CDR3 coding DNA: TGTGCCAGCAGCGGGGGGACTAGCGGTGAGACCCAGTACTTC.

This rearrangement joins TRBV5-1 to TRBJ2-1; TRBD2 agrees at 11 bases. Germline V CDR1 and CDR2: SGHRS, YFSETQ. The V segment lost 0 bases and the J segment 1 base; nucleotides outside the gene matches: 6. This CDR3 contains 18 residues. The CDR3, as DNA: TGCGCCAGCAGCTTGGTTAGCGGGGGGGCTCATTCCTACAATGAGCAGTTCTTC. Its protein is CASSLVSGGAHSYNEQFF.

The V and J genes are TRBV5-6 and TRBJ2-7, with 8 bases lining up with TRBD1. This CDR3 is 15 amino acids long. Trimming removed 4 bases from V and 2 bases from J; junction bases left unmatched: 8. CDR1 SGHDT and CDR2 YYEEEE come from the germline V gene. This CDR3 is CASSPRDRRTYEQYF. As DNA, the CDR3 is TGTGCCAGCAGCCCACGGGACAGGAGAACCTACGAGCAGTACTTC. The full variable domain, with the rest looked up from reference TRBV5-6 and TRBJ2-7, is DAGVTQSPTHLIKTRGQQVTLRCSPKSGHDTVSWYQQALGQGPQFIFQYYEEEERQRGNFPDRFSGHQFPNYSSELNVNALLLGDSALYLCASSPRDRRTYEQYFGPGTRLTVT.

To note about this clone: Compared with germline, one end of the junction differs, possibly owing to a read error. The chain combines TRBV11-2 with TRBJ1-1; D might be TRBD1 (5 bases). CDR3 length: 15 residues. Germline-derived CDR1 and CDR2 are SGHAT and FQNNGV. The DNA of the CDR3 is TGTGCCAGCAGCGAGCAGGGTATGGTGAACATTGAAGCTTTCTTT. Its translation: CASSEQGMVNIEAFF.

About this clone itself: This sample also contains other DNA sequences that code for the same CDR3. The chain is built from TRBV12-3 or TRBV12-4 and TRBJ1-1; weak D call: TRBD1 (6 bases). Deletions cut 6 bases from V and 1 base from J, with 9 bases between. CDR3 length: 13 residues. CDR3 amino acids: CASSLTGNTEAFF. CDR3 bases: TGTGCCAGCAGCCTGACAGGGAACACTGAAGCTTTCTTT.

The chain couples TRBV30 to TRBJ1-5; a possible D gene is TRBD1 (5 bases). This CDR3 spans 15 amino acids. CDR1 and CDR2 from the germline V gene are GTSNPN and SVGIG (reference sequence). The germline V and J ends were trimmed by 0 bases and 5 bases, with 14 bases remaining between them. The CDR3 is CAWSVRGGFDQPQHF. DNA for the CDR3: TGTGCCTGGAGTGTACGGGGGGGGTTCGATCAGCCCCAGCATTTT.

J is TRBJ2-5 and V is TRBV7-9; possibly TRBD2 for D (6 bases). The CDR3 runs 16 residues. Trimming pared 5 bases from V and 3 bases from J, leaving 19 bases between. CDR1 SEHNR and CDR2 FQNEAQ come from the germline V gene (reference sequence). The CDR3 DNA reads as TGTGCCAGCAGCAAACTCCCTGGGTCGGGGGAAGAGACCCAGTACTTC. The encoded protein is CASSKLPGSGEETQYF. Combining the CDR3 with reference TRBV7-9 and TRBJ2-5 gives the whole variable domain DTGVSQNPRHKITKRGQNVTFRCDPISEHNRLYWYRQTLGQGPEFLTYFQNEAQLEKSRLLSDRFSAERPKGSFSTLEIQRTEQGDSAMYLCASSKLPGSGEETQYFGPGTRLLVL.

The rearrangement joins TRBV4-1 to TRBJ1-2; D remains ambiguous. V was shortened by 3 bases and J by 4 bases, with 9 bases between the two germline ends. The CDR3 sequence is 13 residues long. Germline CDR1 reads MGHRA; CDR2 reads YSYEKL. CDR3 in DNA: TGCGCCAGCAGCCAGTCCGTCGGCTATGGCTACACCTTC. Residues: CASSQSVGYGYTF.

This rearrangement joins TRBV5-4 to TRBJ2-3; 12 nucleotides line up with TRBD2. This CDR3 has 17 residues. V was pared by 0 bases and J by 0 bases, with 2 bases of the junction left unmatched. Germline V gene lookup returns CDR1 SGHNT and CDR2 YYREEE (reference sequence). Here the CDR3 DNA reads TGTGCCAGCAGCTTGGGAGGACTAGCGGGAAGCACAGATACGCAGTATTTT. As protein: CASSLGGLAGSTDTQYF.

Ten or more counts support this clone. The chain is built from TRBV7-9 and TRBJ2-2; D not certain. The V end was cut by 3 bases, the J end by 7 bases, with 6 bases between. Germline assignment: CDR1 SEHNR and CDR2 FQNEAQ (reference sequence). This CDR3 is built from 12 residues. The CDR3 DNA reads as TGTGCCAGCAGCTTGCGAGGCGGGGAGCTGTTTTTT. Its protein product is CASSLRGGELFF. The full variable domain, its missing parts supplied by reference TRBV7-9 and TRBJ2-2, is DTGVSQNPRHKITKRGQNVTFRCDPISEHNRLYWYRQTLGQGPEFLTYFQNEAQLEKSRLLSDRFSAERPKGSFSTLEIQRTEQGDSAMYLCASSLRGGELFFGEGSRLTVL.

The J gene is TRBJ2-1, the V gene TRBV5-4; 13 positions agree with TRBD2. CDR3 length equals 16 residues. V dropped 1 base and J dropped 4; count of bases not matched to a gene: 2. CDR1 is SGHNT and CDR2 is YYREEE in the germline V gene (reference sequence). DNA of the CDR3: TGTGCCAGCAGCTTGCCACTAGCGGGGGGGTACAATGAGCAGTTCTTC. Translated: CASSLPLAGGYNEQFF.

Notes on this clone: At one boundary the junction diverges from the germline segment, which might be a read error. The genes are TRBV18 and TRBJ1-1; no firm D call. The CDR3 length is 15 residues. The germline V gene encodes CDR1 KGHSH and CDR2 LQKENI. The CDR3 spells CASSPLPGLAPEAFF. In nucleotides, the CDR3 is TGTGCCAGCTCACCACTGCCAGGTCTGGCCCCTGAGGCTTTCTTT.

The chain is built from TRBV5-1 and TRBJ2-2; 8 bases align to TRBD1. The V gene end was trimmed by 2 bases and the J gene end by 0 bases; junction bases not matched to a gene: 6. Germline CDR1 reads SGHRS; CDR2 reads YFSETQ. The CDR3 runs 17 residues. The CDR3 loop is CASSLTATGANTGELFF. In nucleotides, the CDR3 is TGCGCCAGCAGCTTAACCGCGACAGGGGCGAACACCGGGGAGCTGTTTTTT.

This chain connects TRBV5-1 to TRBJ1-2, with TRBD1 identical over 7 bases. Germline CDR1 and CDR2: SGHRS and YFSETQ. Trimming removed 4 bases from V and 5 bases from J; junction bases left unmatched: 11. This CDR3 region has 15 residues. In DNA form, the CDR3 reads TGCGCCAGCAGCCAAGACCCGGGACAGCGGTATGGCTACACCTTC. Translating it yields CASSQDPGQRYGYTF.